What follows are 8 T cell receptor beta chains derived from one specimen sequenced in a study of T-cell reconstitution after alpha-beta-depleted transplantation in children (dated by TCRdb to 2016 to 2018). The treatment or condition label corresponds to: allogeneic hematopoietic cell transplantation with graft depleted of TCRalphabeta T cells and CD19 B cells. Receptors were amplified or captured by PCR. Sequencing was performed on an Illumina HiSeq 2500. TCR libraries were prepared with molecular barcoding, using unique molecular identifiers to normalize TCRbeta repertoire quantification. The public reads were run again by TCRdb, first through fastp at Q25 and then through MiXCR, and only productive beta chains were kept. CDR3 protein sequences are deduplicated, and each keeps its most common genes and DNA. Counted in this sample were roughly 120,000 distinct CDR3 sequences; 23% of them appeared once. The ten largest account for about 10% of the sample.

Source: PBMCs, mostly from graft donor cells, taken 180 days after TCRalphabeta/CD19-depleted stem cell transplant. The receptors shown here come from a male patient aged 2 to 9 who had a stem cell transplant for chronic granulomatous disease, so the T cells may come from the graft donor.

The rearrangement links TRBV7-2 to TRBJ2-7, with 11 bases fitting TRBD2. The CDR3 runs 15 residues. The V gene's germline CDR1 is SGHTA and CDR2 FQGNSA. With V trimmed by 1 base and J by 6 bases, 5 bases remained unmatched. CDR3 in amino acids: CASSLVAGGPPEQYF. The CDR3 nucleotides read TGTGCCAGCAGCTTAGTAGCGGGAGGGCCTCCCGAGCAGTACTTC. The whole variable domain, remainder taken from reference TRBV7-2 and TRBJ2-7, is GAGVSQSPSNKVTEKGKDVELRCDPISGHTALYWYRQSLGQGLEFLIYFQGNSAPDKSGLPSDRFSAERTGGSVSTLTIQRTQQEDSAVYLCASSLVAGGPPEQYFGPGTRLTVT.

The sample holds many counts of this clonotype. Here the CDR3 reads CASSEEGSTDTQYF. In nucleotides, the CDR3 is TGTGCCAGCAGTGAAGAAGGCAGCACAGATACGCAGTATTTT. This rearrangement joins TRBV2 to TRBJ2-3, with D unclear. V gave up 1 base and J gave up 0 bases, with 5 bases separating them. Germline CDR1 is SNHLY and CDR2 is FYNNEI. The CDR3 is 14 amino acids. Looking up the rest from reference TRBV2 and TRBJ2-3 gives the full variable domain: EPEVTQTPSHQVTQMGQEVILRCVPISNHLYFYWYRQILGQKVEFLVSFYNNEISEKSEIFDDQFSVERPDGSNFTLKIRSTKLEDSAMYFCASSEEGSTDTQYFGPGTRLTVL.

The chain links TRBV6-1 to TRBJ2-3; possibly TRBD2 for D (6 bases). The germline V gene encodes CDR1 MNHNS and CDR2 SASEGT. The CDR3 has 15 amino acids. Trimming shortened V by 6 bases and J by 2 bases, and 15 bases separated the two germline ends. CDR3 protein: CASSPTSFPTDTQYF. CDR3 DNA sequence: TGTGCCAGCAGCCCGACTAGTTTTCCCACAGATACGCAGTATTTT.

This clonotype has only a few counts. This rearrangement joins TRBV18 to TRBJ1-1, with D maybe TRBD1 (5 bases). Germline assignment: CDR1 KGHSH and CDR2 LQKENI. The CDR3 length is 14 residues. Between the trimmed V and J ends, which lost 2 bases and 11 bases, there was a span of 18 bases. In nucleotides, the CDR3 is TGTGCCAGCTCACCAGCCCGGGACCGAAAGGTGGCTTTCTTT. It specifies CASSPARDRKVAFF.

This clonotype was seen only a few times. V gene TRBV4-2 combines with J gene TRBJ2-2; 8 bases line up with TRBD2. This CDR3 comprises 17 residues. Unmatched junction bases numbered 7, after V lost 0 bases and J lost 4 bases. Germline CDR1 reads LGHNA; CDR2 reads YNFKEQ. In DNA form, the CDR3 reads TGTGCCAGCAGCCAAGAAGGGTACGGGAGGGCCACCGGGGAGCTGTTTTTT. It yields the protein CASSQEGYGRATGELFF.

This clonotype has more than one count but fewer than ten. The V call is TRBV5-6, the J call TRBJ2-1; unclear D gene. The germline gives CDR1 SGHDT, CDR2 YYEEEE. This CDR3 region has 14 residues. V was clipped by 0 bases and J by 5 bases, with 9 bases between them. Here the CDR3 DNA reads TGTGCCAGCAGCTTGGTGCCGGTCGACAATGAGCAGTTCTTC. It yields the protein CASSLVPVDNEQFF.

This clonotype was counted between two and nine times. J is TRBJ1-4 and V is TRBV7-6; D not resolved. The CDR3 spans 16 residues. Trimming took off 0 bases at V and 3 bases at J, with 11 bases between the two ends. Germline-derived CDR1 and CDR2 are SGHVS and FNYEAQ. The CDR3 protein is CASSLAVSGPNEKLFF. For the CDR3, the DNA is TGTGCCAGCAGCTTAGCAGTCTCTGGACCTAATGAAAAACTGTTTTTT.

The CDR3 DNA is TGCACCGGCGGGACTAGCGGCCCCAATGAGCAGTTCTTC. Translated, it gives CTGGTSGPNEQFF. This chain joins TRBV20-1 and TRBJ2-1, with TRBD2 matching 11 bases. Germline V lookup: CDR1 DFQATT, CDR2 SNEGSKA (reference sequence). This CDR3 contains 13 residues.